This record looks at one T cell receptor (beta chain) sequence and its context. Germline V gives CDR1 SGHKS, CDR2 YYEKEE (reference sequence). CDR3 length equals 15 residues. Between the trimmed V and J ends, which lost 0 bases and 1 base, there was a span of 10 bases. In the source study's methods: How many nucleated cells were present was estimated from reference gene primer amplification. Profiled with immunoSEQ multiplex PCR; TCRdb holds only in-frame clones, not every one. V and J calls and clone size are given by that table; D and trimming were obtained from the DNA. The sample gives some 200,000 clones, just over 85% of which show up once; roughly 4.5% is in the top ten. The data originate from a study of blood T cell repertoires in COVID-19. Study-wide context: Collection of acute and convalescent COVID-19 samples took place in the United States, Italy and Spain. PBMCs, B-cell-depleted T cells, or T cells provided the cDNA or gDNA that made up the material.

The chain is built from TRBV5-5 and TRBJ1-1, with unresolved D. The sequenced sample was peripheral blood. The TCR originated in a man in his fifties or sixties with acute or convalescent COVID-19. CDR3 nucleotides: TGTGCCAGCAGCTTGGGGCGGGTTTCGAACACTGAAGCTTTCTTT. Amino acid sequence: CASSLGRVSNTEAFF.